The clone carrying this TCR beta chain was seen more than once but under ten times. Its antigen is currently unknown. CDR1 and CDR2 from the germline V gene are SGHAT and FQNNGV. The CDR3 runs 15 residues. V lost 3 bases, J lost 9 bases, and 9 bases stayed unmatched. The PCR was carried out with 60 Vbeta primers and 13 Jbeta primers. Produced via immunoSEQ multiplex PCR; TCRdb's table is partial and in-frame only. Of tens of thousands of clones listed, 80% to 90% were seen once; the top ten hold around 1.9%. This sample was taken from a study of cytomegalovirus exposure and HLA in healthy donors. As for the study in general: Of 398 genotyped donors, roughly 81% clustered with self-reported Caucasian donors. Study-wide results and limits: It was assumed in the presence/absence analyses that sequencing depth was roughly uniform across donors. One later analysis reportedly identified an Asian-associated ancestry cluster that showed fewer N-insertions than the approximately 700-donor mean.

Sampled while nominally healthy, donors likely had unrecorded immune exposures. The chain uses TRBV11-2 and TRBJ2-1; TRBD1 agrees at 9 bases. Sequenced sample: PBMCs. This TCR was sampled from a woman aged 25 to 39 in good health and CMV-seronegative. CDR3 sequence: CASSFRTQGQGEQFF. CDR3 DNA: TGTGCCAGCAGCTTTAGAACACAGGGACAGGGTGAGCAGTTCTTC.